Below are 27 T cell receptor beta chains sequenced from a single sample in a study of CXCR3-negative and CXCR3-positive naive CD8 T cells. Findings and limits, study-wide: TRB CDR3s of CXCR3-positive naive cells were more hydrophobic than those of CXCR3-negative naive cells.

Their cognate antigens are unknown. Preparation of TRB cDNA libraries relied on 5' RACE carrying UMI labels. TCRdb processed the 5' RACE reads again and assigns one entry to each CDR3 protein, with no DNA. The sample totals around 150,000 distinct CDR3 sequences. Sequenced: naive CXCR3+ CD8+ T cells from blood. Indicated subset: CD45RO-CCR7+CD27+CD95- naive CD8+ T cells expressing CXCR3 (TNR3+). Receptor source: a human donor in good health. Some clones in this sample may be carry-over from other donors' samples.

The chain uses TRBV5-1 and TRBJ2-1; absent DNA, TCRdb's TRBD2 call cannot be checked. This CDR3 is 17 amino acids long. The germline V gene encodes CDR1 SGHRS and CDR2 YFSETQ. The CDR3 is CASSLLSGGGLGNEQFF.

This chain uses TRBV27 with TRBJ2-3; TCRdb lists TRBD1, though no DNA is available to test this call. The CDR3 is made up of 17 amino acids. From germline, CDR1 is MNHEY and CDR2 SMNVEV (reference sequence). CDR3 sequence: CASSLSGQGSITDTQYF.

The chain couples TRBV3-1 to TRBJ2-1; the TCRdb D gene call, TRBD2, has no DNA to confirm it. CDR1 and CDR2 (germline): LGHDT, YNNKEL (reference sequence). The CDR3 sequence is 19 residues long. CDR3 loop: CASRQEPSGRNKSYNEQFF.

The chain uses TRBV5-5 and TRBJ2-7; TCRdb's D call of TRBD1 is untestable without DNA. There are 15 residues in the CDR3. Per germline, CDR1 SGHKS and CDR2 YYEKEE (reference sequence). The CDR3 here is CASSWTGSGLGEQYF.

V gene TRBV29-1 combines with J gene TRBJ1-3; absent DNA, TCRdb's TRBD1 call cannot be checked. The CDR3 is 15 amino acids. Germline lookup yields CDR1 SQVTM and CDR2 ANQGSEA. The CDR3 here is CSVQQGRGTGNTIYF.

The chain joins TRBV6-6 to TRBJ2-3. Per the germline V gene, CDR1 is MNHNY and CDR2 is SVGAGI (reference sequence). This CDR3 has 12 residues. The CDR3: CASSSTKSTQYF.

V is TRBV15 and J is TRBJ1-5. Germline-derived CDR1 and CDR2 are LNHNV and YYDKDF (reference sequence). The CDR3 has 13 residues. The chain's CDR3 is CATSRDPPKPQHF.

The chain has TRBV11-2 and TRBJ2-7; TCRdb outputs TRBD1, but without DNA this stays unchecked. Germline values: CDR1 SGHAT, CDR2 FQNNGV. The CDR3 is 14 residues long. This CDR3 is CASSSGDRIYEQYF.

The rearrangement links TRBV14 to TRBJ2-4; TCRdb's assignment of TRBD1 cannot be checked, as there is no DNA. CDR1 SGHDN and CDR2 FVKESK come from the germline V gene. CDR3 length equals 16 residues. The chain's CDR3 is CASSQGQTLAKNIQYF.

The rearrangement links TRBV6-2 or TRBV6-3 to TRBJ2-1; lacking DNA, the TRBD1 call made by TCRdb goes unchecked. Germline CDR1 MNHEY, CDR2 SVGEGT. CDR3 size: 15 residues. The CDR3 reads CASSLPGEGAEEQFF.

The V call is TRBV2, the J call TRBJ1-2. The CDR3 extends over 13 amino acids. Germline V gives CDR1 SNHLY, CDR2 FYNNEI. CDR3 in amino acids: CASTRRNVDGYTF.

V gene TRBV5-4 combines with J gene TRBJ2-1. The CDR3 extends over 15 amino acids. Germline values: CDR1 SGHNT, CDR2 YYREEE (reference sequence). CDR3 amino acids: CASSSPGDSYNEQFF.

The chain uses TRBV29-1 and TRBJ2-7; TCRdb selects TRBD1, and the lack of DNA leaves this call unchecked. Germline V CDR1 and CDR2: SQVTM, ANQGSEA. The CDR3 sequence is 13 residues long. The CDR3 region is CSVARDRVYEQYF.

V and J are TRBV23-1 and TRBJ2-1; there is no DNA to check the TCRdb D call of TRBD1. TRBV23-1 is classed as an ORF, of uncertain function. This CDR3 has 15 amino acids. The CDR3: CASSQLNRGGNEQFF.

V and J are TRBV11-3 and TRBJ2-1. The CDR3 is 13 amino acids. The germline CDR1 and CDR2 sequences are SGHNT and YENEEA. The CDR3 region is CASSLVNRNEQFF.

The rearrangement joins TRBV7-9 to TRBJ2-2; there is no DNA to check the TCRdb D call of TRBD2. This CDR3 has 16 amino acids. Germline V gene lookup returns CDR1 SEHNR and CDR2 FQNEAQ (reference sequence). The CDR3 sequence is CASSSGAGARTGELFF.

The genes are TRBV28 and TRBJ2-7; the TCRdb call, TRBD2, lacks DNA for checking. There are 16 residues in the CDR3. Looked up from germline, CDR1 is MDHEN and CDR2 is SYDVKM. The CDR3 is CASRFAGGRASYEQYF.

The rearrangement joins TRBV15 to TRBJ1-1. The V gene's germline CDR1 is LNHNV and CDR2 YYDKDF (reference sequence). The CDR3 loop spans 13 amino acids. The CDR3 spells CATRSGLNTEAFF.

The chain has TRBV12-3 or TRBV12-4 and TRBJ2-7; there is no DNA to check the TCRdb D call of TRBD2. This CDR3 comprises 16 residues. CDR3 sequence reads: CASSLTLGGISYEQYF.

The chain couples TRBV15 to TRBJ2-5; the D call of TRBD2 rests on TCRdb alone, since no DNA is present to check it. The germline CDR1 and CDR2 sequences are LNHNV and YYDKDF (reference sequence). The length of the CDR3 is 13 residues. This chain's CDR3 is CATSPAGEETQYF.

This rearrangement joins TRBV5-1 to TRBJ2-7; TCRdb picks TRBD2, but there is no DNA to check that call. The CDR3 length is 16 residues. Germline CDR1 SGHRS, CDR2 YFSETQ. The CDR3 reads CASSLNQASGPYEQYF.

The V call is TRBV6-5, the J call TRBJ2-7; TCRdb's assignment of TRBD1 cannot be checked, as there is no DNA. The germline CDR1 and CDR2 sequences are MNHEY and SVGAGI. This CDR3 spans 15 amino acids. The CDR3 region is CASSPINREFNEQYF.

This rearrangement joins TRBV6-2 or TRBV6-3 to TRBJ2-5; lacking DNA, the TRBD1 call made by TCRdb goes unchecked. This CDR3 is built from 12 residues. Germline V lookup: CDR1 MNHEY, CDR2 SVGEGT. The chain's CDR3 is CASSYAGPTQYF.

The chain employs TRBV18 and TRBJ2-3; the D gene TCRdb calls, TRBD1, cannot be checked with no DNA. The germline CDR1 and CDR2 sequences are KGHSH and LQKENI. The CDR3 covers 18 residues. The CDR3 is CASSPLRRQGTGTDTQYF.

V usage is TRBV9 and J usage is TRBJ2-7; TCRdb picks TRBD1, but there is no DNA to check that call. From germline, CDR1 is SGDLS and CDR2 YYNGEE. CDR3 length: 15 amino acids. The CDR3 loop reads CASSPRQGISYEQYF.

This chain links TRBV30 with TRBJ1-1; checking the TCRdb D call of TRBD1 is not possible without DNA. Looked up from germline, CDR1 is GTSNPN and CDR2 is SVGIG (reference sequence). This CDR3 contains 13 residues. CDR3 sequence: CAWGVTENTEAFF.

CDR3 sequence: CASSPLGTSGASYEQYF. The chain is built from TRBV28 and TRBJ2-7; no DNA is available, so the TRBD2 call from TCRdb remains unchecked. The germline V gene encodes CDR1 MDHEN and CDR2 SYDVKM. The CDR3 is made up of 17 amino acids.